The 25 T cell receptor beta chains listed next were all sequenced from one sample in a study of blood T cell repertoires in COVID-19 (dated by TCRdb to the early 2020s). Library preparation employed the immunoSEQ multiplex PCR assay. Sourced from immuneACCESS, this table was stored by TCRdb with only in-frame sequences that have V and J called. A share of the clones is absent; for the studies checked, an unresolved V gene accounts for under half, and the remainder has no known explanation. Across this sample there are roughly 140,000 clones, with 80% to 90% seen only once. 5.5% to 8% of the sample is taken by the ten largest. Sequenced material: peripheral blood. These receptors originate from a woman aged 50 to 65 in a cohort sampled during active or convalescent COVID-19.

A remark on this clone: Other DNA variants within this sample encode the same CDR3. The chain combines TRBV18 with TRBJ1-2, with D uncertain. V shed 3 bases and J shed 6 bases, with 5 bases lying between them. Germline loops: CDR1 KGHSH, CDR2 LQKENI. This CDR3 comprises 11 residues. For the CDR3, the DNA is TGTGCCAGCTCACCCTCGGATGGCTACACCTTC. The encoded protein is CASSPSDGYTF.

The rearrangement uses TRBV29-1 and TRBJ2-1; perhaps TRBD2 as D (6 bases). Trimming removed 0 bases at V and 0 bases at J, with 12 bases between. Germline CDR1 and CDR2: SQVTM and ANQGSEA. The CDR3 is 16 residues long. CDR3 loop: CSVEEGTGSSYNEQFF. The CDR3 DNA reads TGCAGCGTTGAAGAGGGGACCGGGAGCTCCTACAATGAGCAGTTCTTC.

The rearrangement uses TRBV7-9 and TRBJ1-2; 7 positions agree with TRBD1. The CDR3 extends over 14 amino acids. V shed 6 bases, J shed 5 bases, and the junction held 9 bases outside the gene matches. Germline V gene sequence: CDR1 SEHNR, CDR2 FQNEAQ (reference sequence). CDR3: CASSRTGVGYGYTF. As DNA, the CDR3 is TGTGCCAGCAGTCGAACAGGGGTTGGATATGGCTACACCTTC.

This rearrangement joins TRBV11-2 to TRBJ2-5, with 9 bases aligning to TRBD2. The germline CDR1 and CDR2 sequences are SGHAT and FQNNGV. The length of the CDR3 is 14 residues. V gave up 6 bases and J gave up 2 bases; unmatched junction bases: 4. CDR3 in DNA: TGTGCCAGCAGTCCGGCGGGGGGGCAAGAGACCCAGTACTTC. Translating it yields CASSPAGGQETQYF. Filled out from reference TRBV11-2 and TRBJ2-5, the complete variable domain reads EAGVAQSPRYKIIEKRQSVAFWCNPISGHATLYWYQQILGQGPKLLIQFQNNGVVDDSQLPKDRFSAERLKGVDSTLKIQPAKLEDSAVYLCASSPAGGQETQYFGPGTRLLVL.

The J gene is TRBJ1-2, the V gene TRBV7-8, with 7 bases matching TRBD1. Looked up from germline, CDR1 is SGHVS and CDR2 is FQNEAQ. Losses at the gene ends were 1 base for V and 6 bases for J; bases not matched to a gene: 8. The CDR3 has 15 residues. The CDR3 loop reads CASSLETGSWNGYTF. DNA for the CDR3: TGTGCCAGCAGCTTAGAGACAGGGAGTTGGAATGGCTACACCTTC.

The chain carries TRBV6-5 and TRBJ2-5, with D unclear. Germline V CDR1 and CDR2: MNHEY, SVGAGI. The V end was cut by 4 bases, the J end by 2 bases, with 2 bases between. The CDR3 runs to 11 residues. CDR3 nucleotide sequence: TGTGCCAGCAGTTCTCAAGAGACCCAGTACTTC. It is translated as CASSSQETQYF.

V usage is TRBV3-1 (or the pseudogene TRBV3-2) and J usage is TRBJ2-7; 8 positions match TRBD2. The CDR3 is made up of 17 amino acids. Germline assignment: CDR1 LGHDT and CDR2 YNNKEL (reference sequence). V shed 0 bases, J shed 5 bases, and the junction held 12 bases outside the gene matches. CDR3 loop: CASSQDYGGAGDHEQYF. For the CDR3, the DNA is TGTGCCAGCAGCCAAGATTACGGGGGGGCAGGGGACCACGAGCAGTACTTC.

This sequence joins TRBV30 and TRBJ1-5; D not resolved. V was trimmed by 0 bases and J by 3 bases, leaving 15 bases between them. The germline V gene has CDR1 GTSNPN and CDR2 SVGIG (reference sequence). The CDR3 is made up of 16 amino acids. The CDR3 loop reads CAWSVKYGVANQPQHF. The CDR3 bases are TGTGCCTGGAGTGTAAAGTACGGGGTGGCCAATCAGCCCCAGCATTTT.

The chain has TRBV18 and TRBJ1-1; 9 bases match TRBD1. V shed 0 bases and J 2 bases; nucleotides not matched to a gene: 4. Germline-derived CDR1 and CDR2 are KGHSH and LQKENI. The CDR3 has 16 amino acids. The CDR3 spells CASSPPTGGINTEAFF. The CDR3 DNA reads TGTGCCAGCTCACCACCGACAGGGGGGATCAACACTGAAGCTTTCTTT.

V gene TRBV6-5 combines with J gene TRBJ2-2; possibly TRBD2 for D (6 bases). Germline CDR1 and CDR2: MNHEY and SVGAGI. Between the trimmed V and J ends, which lost 6 bases and 1 base, there was a span of 12 bases. The length of the CDR3 is 15 residues. Written as DNA, the CDR3 is TGTGCCAGCAGGGTGGAGGGGAGGAACACCGGGGAGCTGTTTTTT. Its translation is CASRVEGRNTGELFF.

This clone was detected only a few times. V gene TRBV5-1 combines with J gene TRBJ2-3, with 7 nucleotides matching TRBD2. The CDR3 sequence is 17 residues long. Trimming cost V 0 bases and J 0 bases; bases outside gene matches: 7. CDR1 is SGHRS and CDR2 is YFSETQ in the germline V gene. The CDR3 loop reads CASSLDGRGGSTDTQYF. The DNA for the CDR3 is TGCGCCAGCAGCTTGGATGGGCGCGGGGGTAGCACAGATACGCAGTATTTT.

The J gene is TRBJ1-1, the V gene TRBV6-1, with D uncertain. The CDR3 has 14 amino acids. Per germline, CDR1 MNHNS and CDR2 SASEGT. V gave up 7 bases and J gave up 2 bases, with 14 bases separating them. The CDR3 sequence is CASIQPVRNTEAFF. The CDR3 DNA follows: TGTGCCAGCATCCAACCGGTAAGAAACACTGAAGCTTTCTTT.

This chain connects TRBV24-1 to TRBJ2-7; D is uncertain. The CDR3 consists of 14 residues. V lost 4 bases and J 3 bases, leaving 12 bases between the germline ends. Germline values: CDR1 KGHDR, CDR2 SFDVKD. The CDR3 region has the DNA TGTGCCACCAGTGACTCGCTGTCGGGCTACGAGCAGTACTTC. Its protein product is CATSDSLSGYEQYF.

The chain has TRBV7-9 and TRBJ2-1; 8 nucleotides agree with TRBD2. With 10 bases clipped from V and 7 bases from J, the junction kept 9 bases outside the gene matches. The CDR3 has 13 residues. Looked up from germline, CDR1 is SEHNR and CDR2 is FQNEAQ (reference sequence). CDR3 sequence: CAIAGGFWNEQFF. The DNA of the CDR3 is TGTGCCATCGCGGGGGGCTTTTGGAATGAGCAGTTCTTC.

The chain combines TRBV7-8 with TRBJ1-5; D might be TRBD1 (5 bases). This CDR3 comprises 15 residues. The V end was cut by 0 bases, the J end by 2 bases, with 8 bases between. CDR1 SGHVS and CDR2 FQNEAQ come from the germline V gene. The CDR3 sequence: CASSLAWGGNQPQHF. The CDR3 nucleotides read TGTGCCAGCAGCTTAGCGTGGGGGGGCAATCAGCCCCAGCATTTT.

The chain recombines TRBV27 with TRBJ1-6, with 7 bases lining up with TRBD1. This CDR3 comprises 14 residues. J was trimmed by 7 bases and V by 6 bases; bases with no gene match: 6. The germline V gene has CDR1 MNHEY and CDR2 SMNVEV (reference sequence). The CDR3 nucleotides are TGTGCCAGCAGCTTTACAGGGGCAAATTCACCCCTCCACTTT. Residues: CASSFTGANSPLHF.

This chain uses TRBV5-4 with TRBJ2-1; TRBD2 matches at 7 bases. From germline, CDR1 is SGHNT and CDR2 YYREEE (reference sequence). The CDR3 has 16 residues. The V segment lost 2 bases and the J segment 0 bases; nucleotides outside the gene matches: 5. CDR3 protein: CASSFRGGGSYNEQFF. The CDR3 region has the DNA TGTGCCAGCAGCTTTCGAGGCGGGGGCTCCTACAATGAGCAGTTCTTC.

This chain links TRBV4-1 with TRBJ1-2; TRBD1 matches at 7 bases. Per the germline V gene, CDR1 is MGHRA and CDR2 is YSYEKL. The trim removed 0 bases at V and 7 bases at J, leaving 11 bases unmatched. The CDR3 runs to 16 residues. CDR3 amino acids: CASSQDLGTDGSGYTF. DNA for the CDR3: TGCGCCAGCAGCCAAGATCTTGGGACAGATGGGTCTGGCTACACCTTC.

The table lists this clone with a few counts. This chain links TRBV2 with TRBJ2-1, with a possible D match to TRBD2 (6 bases). Between the trimmed V and J ends, which lost 4 bases and 8 bases, there was a span of 12 bases. This CDR3 has 13 residues. The germline gives CDR1 SNHLY, CDR2 FYNNEI. CDR3 sequence: CASSGGDVHEQFF. Here the CDR3 DNA reads TGTGCCAGCAGTGGGGGGGACGTCCATGAGCAGTTCTTC.

V is TRBV29-1 and J is TRBJ2-1; 10 bases fit TRBD1. The V segment lost 3 bases and the J segment 6 bases; nucleotides outside the gene matches: 2. This CDR3 is 13 amino acids long. CDR1 and CDR2 (germline): SQVTM, ANQGSEA. The CDR3 DNA is TGCAGCGTTGACGGGACAGGGGTCAATGAGCAGTTCTTC. It codes for CSVDGTGVNEQFF.

This clone was seen more than once but under ten times. V and J are TRBV7-2 and TRBJ2-5; D may be TRBD2 (5 bases). V dropped 2 bases and J dropped 5 bases, with 15 bases sitting between them. Germline-derived CDR1 and CDR2 are SGHTA and FQGNSA. There are 15 residues in the CDR3. This chain's CDR3 is CASSLSLAFRETQYF. The CDR3 DNA sequence: TGTGCCAGCAGCTTATCGCTAGCCTTCCGGGAGACCCAGTACTTC.

The chain carries TRBV5-5 and TRBJ1-2, with 9 positions matching TRBD1. The CDR3 has 16 residues. Germline V gene data show CDR1 as SGHKS and CDR2 as YYEKEE (reference sequence). V shed 4 bases, J shed 5 bases, and the junction held 12 bases outside the gene matches. For the CDR3, the DNA is TGTGCCAGCAGCCTCAGCCTACCGGGACAGGGTTATGGCTACACCTTC. Translating gives CASSLSLPGQGYGYTF. The whole variable domain, remainder taken from reference TRBV5-5 and TRBJ1-2, is DAGVTQSPTHLIKTRGQQVTLRCSPISGHKSVSWYQQVLGQGPQFIFQYYEKEERGRGNFPDRFSARQFPNYSSELNVNALLLGDSALYLCASSLSLPGQGYGYTFGSGTRLTVV.

The V and J genes are TRBV5-1 and TRBJ2-7; TRBD2 is a possible D gene (5 bases). The V gene lost 3 bases and the J gene lost 7 bases, with 8 bases spanning the gap. Germline V gene data show CDR1 as SGHRS and CDR2 as YFSETQ. CDR3 size: 11 residues. Here the CDR3 DNA reads TGCGCCAGCAGCTCGGGAAGGGAGCAGTACTTC. It specifies CASSSGREQYF.

The V call is TRBV5-1, the J call TRBJ2-7, with 7 bases matching TRBD2. Per germline, CDR1 SGHRS and CDR2 YFSETQ. The CDR3 runs 17 residues. J gave up 0 bases and V 4 bases, and 13 bases lay outside the gene matches. The CDR3 loop reads CASSPPRASGSSYEQYF. The DNA for the CDR3 is TGCGCCAGCAGCCCCCCGCGAGCTAGCGGAAGCTCCTACGAGCAGTACTTC.

The chain combines TRBV4-1 with TRBJ1-1; D gene unclear. V shed 1 base and J shed 1 base, with 16 bases lying between them. In germline, CDR1 is MGHRA, CDR2 YSYEKL. The CDR3 has 17 residues. CDR3 coding DNA: TGCGCCAGCAGCCAAGGGCCGTTGAACCGGGGGAACACTGAAGCTTTCTTT. Protein: CASSQGPLNRGNTEAFF.